These T cell receptor beta chains were read from a single sample in a study of CD8 T cells in ankylosing spondylitis. TCRdb re-analysed the 5' RACE reads in MiXCR, keeping a single row per CDR3 protein. In the table there are around 280,000 distinct CDR3 sequences, over 15% of which are singletons. Sequencing was done on a sample of blood, either unsorted or a sorted T cell fraction (not recorded which). The receptors here all came from a male donor with ankylosing spondylitis or in good health (not recorded which). CDR3s include the opening cysteine and the closing phenylalanine or tryptophan. Each record gives: V gene, J gene, clone size, D gene, CDR3 protein, CDR3 DNA. D genes are given only for firm matches. Expanded clones get a size class; other rows say once, few or many, or leave the size out.

V gene: TRBV5-1; J gene: TRBJ1-1; clone size: -; D gene: TRBD1; CDR3 protein: CASSPGQGGMNTEAFF; CDR3 DNA: TGCGCCAGCAGCCCGGGACAGGGTGGGATGAACACTGAAGCTTTCTTT
V gene: TRBV24-1; J gene: TRBJ2-1; clone size: -; D gene: TRBD2; CDR3 protein: CATSDPRTSGSYNEQFF; CDR3 DNA: TGTGCCACCAGTGACCCCAGGACTAGCGGGAGTTACAATGAGCAGTTCTTC
V gene: TRBV20-1; J gene: TRBJ1-5; clone size: many; D gene: TRBD1; CDR3 protein: CSARGQGSNQPQHF; CDR3 DNA: TGCAGTGCTAGAGGACAGGGGAGCAATCAGCCCCAGCATTTT
V gene: TRBV5-5; J gene: TRBJ2-3; clone size: -; D gene: TRBD2; CDR3 protein: CASSRLAGKDTQYF; CDR3 DNA: TGTGCCAGCAGCAGACTAGCGGGAAAAGATACGCAGTATTTT
V gene: TRBV5-6; J gene: TRBJ2-5; clone size: many; D gene: -; CDR3 protein: CASSGKDFQETQYF; CDR3 DNA: TGTGCCAGCAGCGGGAAGGACTTTCAAGAGACCCAGTACTTC
V gene: TRBV20-1; J gene: TRBJ2-1; clone size: -; D gene: TRBD2; CDR3 protein: CSARGSLAGDNEQFF; CDR3 DNA: TGCAGTGCTAGAGGGAGCCTAGCGGGAGATAATGAGCAGTTCTTC
V gene: TRBV15; J gene: TRBJ2-3; clone size: -; D gene: -; CDR3 protein: CATSIGGPSTDTQYF; CDR3 DNA: TGTGCCACCAGCATAGGTGGACCTAGCACAGATACGCAGTATTTT
V gene: TRBV10-2; J gene: TRBJ1-1; clone size: few; D gene: -; CDR3 protein: CASSNSDMNTEAFF; CDR3 DNA: TGCGCCAGCAGTAACAGTGACATGAACACTGAAGCCTTCTTT
V gene: TRBV10-3; J gene: TRBJ1-2; clone size: few; D gene: -; CDR3 protein: CAISGAKDGDYGYTF; CDR3 DNA: TGTGCCATCAGTGGGGCTAAGGACGGGGATTATGGCTACACCTTC
V gene: TRBV28; J gene: TRBJ1-5; clone size: few; D gene: -; CDR3 protein: CASSRLDSSNQPQHF; CDR3 DNA: TGTGCCAGCAGCCGATTAGACAGTAGCAATCAGCCCCAGCATTTT
V gene: TRBV10-3; J gene: TRBJ2-3; clone size: -; D gene: -; CDR3 protein: CAISEPLRLESTDTQYF; CDR3 DNA: TGTGCCATCAGTGAGCCTTTACGACTGGAAAGCACAGATACGCAGTATTTT
V gene: TRBV24-1; J gene: TRBJ2-1; clone size: -; D gene: -; CDR3 protein: CATSDASGTEQFF; CDR3 DNA: TGTGCCACCAGTGATGCCTCAGGGACTGAGCAGTTCTTC